This TCR beta chain is drawn from a study of identifying expanded T cells in peripheral blood. Study results and caveats: Differentially abundant clones: about 1.2 between replicates, around 17 at approximately 14 days, approximately 18 at four. Variance in clone template counts between approximately two-week samples significantly increased with total template count across all healthy donors.

Only in-frame clones appear in the TCRdb table, and some are missing; sequencing was by immunoSEQ multiplex PCR. The sample holds about 130,000 clones, approximately 86% seen once. No infections or other immune events were documented during collection. In the case of this clone: Its antigen is still unknown.

Trimming cost V 4 bases and J 1 base, with 14 bases left between them. CDR3 size: 16 residues. Per germline, CDR1 SNHLY and CDR2 FYNNEI. Sequencing was carried out using blood. This chain links TRBV2 with TRBJ1-5; D gene ambiguous. This receptor was obtained from a person between 18 and 75 years old in good health. CDR3 sequence (DNA): TGTGCCAGCAGTGCTTTCGGGCGCGAGAGCAATCAGCCCCAGCATTTT. This codes for CASSAFGRESNQPQHF.